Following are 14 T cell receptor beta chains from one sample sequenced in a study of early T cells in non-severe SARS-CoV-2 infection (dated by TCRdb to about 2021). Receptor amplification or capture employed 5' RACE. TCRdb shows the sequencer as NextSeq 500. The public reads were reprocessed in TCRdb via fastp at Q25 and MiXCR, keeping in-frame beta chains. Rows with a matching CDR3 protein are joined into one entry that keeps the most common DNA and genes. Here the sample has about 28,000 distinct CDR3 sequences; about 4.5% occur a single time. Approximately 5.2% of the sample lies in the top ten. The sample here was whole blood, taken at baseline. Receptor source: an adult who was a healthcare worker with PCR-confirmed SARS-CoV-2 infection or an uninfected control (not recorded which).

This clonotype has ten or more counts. This chain's CDR3 is CASSPGVFSGNTIYF. The CDR3 DNA reads as TGTGCCAGCAGCCCTGGTGTATTCTCTGGAAACACCATATATTTT. The V and J genes are TRBV6-6 and TRBJ1-3, with no clear D. This CDR3 is 15 amino acids long. Trimming pared 6 bases from V and 0 bases from J, leaving 12 bases between. Germline CDR1 and CDR2: MNHNY and SVGAGI (reference sequence).

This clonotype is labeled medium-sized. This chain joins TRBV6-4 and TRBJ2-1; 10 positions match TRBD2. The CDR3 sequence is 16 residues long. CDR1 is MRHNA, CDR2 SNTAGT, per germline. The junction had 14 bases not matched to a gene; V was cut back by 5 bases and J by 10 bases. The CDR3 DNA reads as TGTGCCAGCAGTCCATCTCCGGCTAGCGGGAGTAAGGAGCAGTTCTTC. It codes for CASSPSPASGSKEQFF.

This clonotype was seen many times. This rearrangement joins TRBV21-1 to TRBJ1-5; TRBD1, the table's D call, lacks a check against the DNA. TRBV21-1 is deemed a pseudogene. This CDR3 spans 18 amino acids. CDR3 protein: CASSKASRTNRRNQPQHF. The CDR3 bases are TGTGCCAGCAGCAAAGCCAGCAGGACAAACCGCCGCAATCAGCCCCAGCATTTT.

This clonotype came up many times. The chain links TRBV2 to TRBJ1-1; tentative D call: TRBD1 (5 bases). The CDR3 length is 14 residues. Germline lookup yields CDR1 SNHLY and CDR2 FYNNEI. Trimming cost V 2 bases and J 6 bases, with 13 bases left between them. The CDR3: CASSEQGGYSEAFF. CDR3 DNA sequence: TGTGCCAGCAGTGAACAGGGAGGTTACTCTGAAGCTTTCTTT.

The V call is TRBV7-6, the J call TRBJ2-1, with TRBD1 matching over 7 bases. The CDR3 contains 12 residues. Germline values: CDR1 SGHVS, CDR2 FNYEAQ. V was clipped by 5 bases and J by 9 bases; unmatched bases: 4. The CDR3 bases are TGTGCCAGCAGCGTAAACAGGGGTGAGCAGTTCTTC. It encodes CASSVNRGEQFF.

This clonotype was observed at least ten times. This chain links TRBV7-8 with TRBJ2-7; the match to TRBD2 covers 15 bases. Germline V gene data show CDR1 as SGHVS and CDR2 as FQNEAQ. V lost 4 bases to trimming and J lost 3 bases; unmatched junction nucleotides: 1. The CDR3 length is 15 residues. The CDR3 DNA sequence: TGTGCCAGCAGCTCGGGACTAGCGGGAGGCTACGAGCAGTACTTC. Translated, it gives CASSSGLAGGYEQYF.

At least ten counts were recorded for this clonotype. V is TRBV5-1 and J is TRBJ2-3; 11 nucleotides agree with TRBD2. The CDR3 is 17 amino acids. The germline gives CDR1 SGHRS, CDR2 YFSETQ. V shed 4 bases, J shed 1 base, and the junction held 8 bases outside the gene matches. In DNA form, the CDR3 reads TGCGCCAGCAGCCCCGGGACTAGCGGAGTCCGCACAGATACGCAGTATTTT. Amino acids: CASSPGTSGVRTDTQYF.

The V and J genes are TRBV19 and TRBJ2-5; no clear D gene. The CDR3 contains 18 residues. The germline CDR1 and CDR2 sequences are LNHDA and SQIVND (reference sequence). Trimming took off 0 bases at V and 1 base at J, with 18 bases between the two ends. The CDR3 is CASSIDPGLGNLQETQYF. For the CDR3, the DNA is TGTGCCAGTAGTATAGATCCAGGCCTGGGGAACCTCCAAGAGACCCAGTACTTC.

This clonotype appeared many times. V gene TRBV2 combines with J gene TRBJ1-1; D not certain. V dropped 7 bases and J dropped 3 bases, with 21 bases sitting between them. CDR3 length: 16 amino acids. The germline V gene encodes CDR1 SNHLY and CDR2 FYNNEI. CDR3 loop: CASTPKGRVTDTEAFF. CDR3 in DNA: TGTGCCAGCACTCCAAAGGGTCGGGTAACCGACACTGAAGCTTTCTTT.

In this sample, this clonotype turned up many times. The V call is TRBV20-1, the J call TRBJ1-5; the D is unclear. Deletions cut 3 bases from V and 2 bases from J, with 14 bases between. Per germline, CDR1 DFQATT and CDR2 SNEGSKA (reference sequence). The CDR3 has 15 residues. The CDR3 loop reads CSASLGRQGNQPQHF. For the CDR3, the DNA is TGCAGTGCTAGTTTGGGCAGACAAGGCAATCAGCCCCAGCATTTT.

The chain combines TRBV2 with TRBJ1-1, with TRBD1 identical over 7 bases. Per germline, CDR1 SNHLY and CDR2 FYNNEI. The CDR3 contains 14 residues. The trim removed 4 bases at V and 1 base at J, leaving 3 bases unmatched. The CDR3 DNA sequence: TGTGCCAGCAGTGTGCAGGGGGAGAACACTGAAGCTTTCTTT. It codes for CASSVQGENTEAFF.

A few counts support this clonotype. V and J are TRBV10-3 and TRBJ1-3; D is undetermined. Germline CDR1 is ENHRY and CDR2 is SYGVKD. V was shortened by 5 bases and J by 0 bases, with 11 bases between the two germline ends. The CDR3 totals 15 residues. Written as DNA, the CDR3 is TGTGCCATCAGTCCCCGGACGGTCTCTGGAAACACCATATATTTT. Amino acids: CAISPRTVSGNTIYF.

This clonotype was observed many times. The CDR3 sequence is CASFHTTGELFF. In DNA, the CDR3 is TGTGCCAGTTTCCATACCACCGGGGAGCTGTTTTTT. This rearrangement joins TRBV28 to TRBJ2-2; D not resolved. Trimming took 9 bases from V and 4 from J, leaving 9 bases between them. The CDR3 has 12 residues. Germline lookup yields CDR1 MDHEN and CDR2 SYDVKM.

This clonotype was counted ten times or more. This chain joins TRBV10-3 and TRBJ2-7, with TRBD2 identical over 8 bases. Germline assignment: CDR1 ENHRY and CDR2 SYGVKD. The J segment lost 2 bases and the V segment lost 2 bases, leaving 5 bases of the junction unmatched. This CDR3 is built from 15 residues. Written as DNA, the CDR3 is TGTGCCATCAGTGAGAGGGGACTAGTCCCCTACGAGCAGTACTTC. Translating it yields CAISERGLVPYEQYF.